Below, 7 T cell receptor beta chains from the same sample are listed, as sequenced in a study of blood T cells in healthy people across ages. PCR was performed a second time for roughly 7 to 11 cycles using a sample-barcoded 5' primer and a J-beta primer mix. TCRdb reprocessed the 5' RACE reads via MiXCR and lists one record per CDR3 protein. The sample shows about 680,000 distinct CDR3 sequences, 49% of them seen only once. The sequencing sample was made of blood. The receptors stem from a woman aged 60 to 75 in good health.

A word on this clonotype: No DNA is shown, since the ends of the CDR3 on it are uncertain; the CDR3 is the one TCRdb lists. V and J are TRBV7-2 and TRBJ2-4; no check of the table's D call, TRBD1, against the DNA was made. Germline lookup yields CDR1 SGHTA and CDR2 FQGNSA. A total of 18 residues make up the CDR3, ends included. Here the CDR3 reads CASSRRDTQYFGPGTQYF.

The rearrangement links TRBV20-1 to TRBJ2-6; a possible D gene is TRBD2 (5 bases). V lost 1 base, J lost 0 bases, and 16 bases lay in between. The CDR3 has 18 residues. CDR1 and CDR2 (germline): DFQATT, SNEGSKA (reference sequence). The chain's CDR3 is CSARVGVRERSGANVLTF. The CDR3 nucleotides read TGCAGTGCTAGAGTCGGGGTCCGAGAGCGCTCTGGGGCCAACGTCCTGACTTTC.

V usage is TRBV20-1 and J usage is TRBJ2-7, with D perhaps TRBD1 (6 bases). V dropped 1 base and J dropped 3 bases, with 13 bases sitting between them. This CDR3 spans 14 amino acids. Germline CDR1 and CDR2: DFQATT and SNEGSKA (reference sequence). The CDR3 is CSARGGARGYEQYF. DNA of the CDR3: TGCAGTGCTAGAGGAGGCGCCAGGGGCTACGAGCAGTACTTC.

J is TRBJ2-1 and V is TRBV20-1; the D is unclear. Per germline, CDR1 DFQATT and CDR2 SNEGSKA (reference sequence). The CDR3 has 12 amino acids. Trimming left V 6 bases short and J 5 bases short, with 11 bases between. In DNA, the CDR3 is TGCAGTGCCCTGGTCCACCACAATGAGCAGTTCTTC. Amino acids: CSALVHHNEQFF.

V usage is TRBV13 and J usage is TRBJ2-7, with 7 bases fitting TRBD2. Per the germline V gene, CDR1 is PRHDT and CDR2 is FYEKMQ (reference sequence). The V and J ends lost 2 bases and 5 bases, in that order; junction bases with no gene match: 6. There are 14 residues in the CDR3. CDR3 sequence: CASSLRSGRHEQYF. The CDR3 DNA reads as TGTGCCAGCAGCTTAAGGTCCGGGAGGCACGAGCAGTACTTC. Complete variable domain (other parts from reference TRBV13 and TRBJ2-7): AAGVIQSPRHLIKEKRETATLKCYPIPRHDTVYWYQQGPGQDPQFLISFYEKMQSDKGSIPDRFSAQQFSDYHSELNMSSLELGDSALYFCASSLRSGRHEQYFGPGTRLTVT.

The chain uses TRBV20-1 and TRBJ2-7, with D hard to call. Deletions cut 3 bases from V and 2 bases from J, with 11 bases between. This CDR3 has 13 amino acids. Germline CDR1 DFQATT, CDR2 SNEGSKA (reference sequence). CDR3 DNA sequence: TGCAGTGCTAGGGCGTTGGGGACCTACGAGCAGTACTTC. It translates to CSARALGTYEQYF.

The chain employs TRBV27 and TRBJ2-7; TRBD2 matches at 12 bases. The J call may be in error: the DNA end matches TRBJ2-5 better. Germline CDR1 MNHEY, CDR2 SMNVEV (reference sequence). This CDR3 is 17 amino acids long. This CDR3 reads CASSLSIASGRGETQYF. CDR3 nucleotides: TGTGCCAGCAGTTTATCGATCGCTAGCGGGAGGGGGGAGACCCAGTACTTC.